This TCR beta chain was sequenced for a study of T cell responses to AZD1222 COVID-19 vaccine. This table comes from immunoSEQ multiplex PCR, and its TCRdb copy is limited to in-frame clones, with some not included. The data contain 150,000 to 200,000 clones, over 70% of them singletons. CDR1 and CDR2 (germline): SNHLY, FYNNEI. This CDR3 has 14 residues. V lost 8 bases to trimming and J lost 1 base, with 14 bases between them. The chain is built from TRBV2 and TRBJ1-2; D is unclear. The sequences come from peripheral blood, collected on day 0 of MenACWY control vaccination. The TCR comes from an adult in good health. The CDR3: CASLRSQNNYGYTF. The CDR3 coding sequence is TGTGCCAGCTTAAGGTCCCAGAATAACTATGGCTACACCTTC.